Below, one TCR beta chain is given with its context. Its matching antigen is unknown. These data come from a study of T-cell reconstitution after alpha-beta-depleted transplantation in children. General observations from the study: Expanded graft clones, several hundred of them, were reportedly the source of alpha-beta T cells about two months after transplant.

Construction of the TCRbeta library involved unique molecular identifiers. TCRdb redid the calling of the PCR reads with MiXCR, one entry per CDR3 protein. Of a few hundred thousand distinct CDR3 sequences in the sample, approximately 24% were seen once. The source is a female patient aged 2-9 years who had a stem cell transplant for congenital amegakaryocytic thrombocytopenia, so the T cells may come from the graft donor. Sequenced material: PBMCs, mostly from graft donor cells, taken 360 days after TCRalphabeta/CD19-depleted stem cell transplant.

In DNA form, the CDR3 reads TGTGCCAGCAGCCAAGGACTAGGGGGCGGTGGGGAGCTGTTTTTT. Residues: CASSQGLGGGGELFF. The chain uses TRBV2 and TRBJ2-2, with D perhaps matching TRBD1 or TRBD2 (7 bases each). CDR1 and CDR2 (germline): SNHLY, FYNNEI. The V end lost 6 bases, the J end lost 8 bases, and 19 bases lay between the germline ends. The CDR3 extends over 15 amino acids.